These 13 T cell receptor beta chains came from one sample sequenced in a study of cytomegalovirus exposure and HLA in healthy donors. PCR was performed using 60 Vbeta and 13 Jbeta primers. The protocol was immunoSEQ multiplex PCR, while the TCRdb copy is restricted to in-frame clones and leaves out a portion. Altogether 100,000 or so clones are present, 67% being singletons, with the ten largest covering roughly 2.2%. The sequencing input was PBMCs. These receptors came from a man aged 25-45 years in good health and CMV-seronegative.

The chain uses TRBV5-1 and TRBJ2-5, with D possibly being TRBD1 (5 bases). Trimming stripped 2 bases from V and 0 bases from J, with 11 bases between. Germline CDR1 and CDR2: SGHRS and YFSETQ. The CDR3 is 15 residues long. CDR3 loop: CASSFQGGNQETQYF. DNA of the CDR3: TGCGCCAGCAGCTTCCAGGGTGGAAACCAAGAGACCCAGTACTTC. Filled out from reference TRBV5-1 and TRBJ2-5, the complete variable domain reads KAGVTQTPRYLIKTRGQQVTLSCSPISGHRSVSWYQQTPGQGLQFLFEYFSETQRNKGNFPGRFSGRQFSNSRSEMNVSTLELGDSALYLCASSFQGGNQETQYFGPGTRLLVL.

V gene TRBV19 combines with J gene TRBJ2-7; a weak D match, TRBD2 (6 bases). V lost 8 bases and J 0 bases, leaving 8 bases between the germline ends. This CDR3 is built from 12 residues. In germline, CDR1 is LNHDA, CDR2 SQIVND (reference sequence). CDR3 nucleotides: TGTGCCAGTGGGAGGCCCTCCTACGAGCAGTACTTC. This gives the protein CASGRPSYEQYF. Supplemented by reference TRBV19 and TRBJ2-7, the full variable domain reads DGGITQSPKYLFRKEGQNVTLSCEQNLNHDAMYWYRQDPGQGLRLIYYSQIVNDFQKGDIAEGYSVSREKKESFPLTVTSAQKNPTAFYLCASGRPSYEQYFGPGTRLTVT.

This clone was recorded a few times. The chain combines TRBV13 with TRBJ1-2; D uncertain. This CDR3 comprises 12 residues. V gave up 1 base and J gave up 4 bases, with 4 bases separating them. Germline V gene lookup returns CDR1 PRHDT and CDR2 FYEKMQ (reference sequence). The CDR3 DNA reads as TGTGCCAGCAGCTTAGAGCCCTATGGCTACACCTTC. Its protein product is CASSLEPYGYTF. Drawing the rest from reference TRBV13 and TRBJ1-2, the complete variable domain is AAGVIQSPRHLIKEKRETATLKCYPIPRHDTVYWYQQGPGQDPQFLISFYEKMQSDKGSIPDRFSAQQFSDYHSELNMSSLELGDSALYFCASSLEPYGYTFGSGTRLTVV.

This chain joins TRBV12-5 and TRBJ2-3; D might be TRBD2 (7 bases). From germline, CDR1 is LGHNT and CDR2 FRNRAP. The CDR3 spans 16 residues. The ends were cut back, 6 bases at V and 1 base at J, with 17 bases in the middle. The CDR3 loop reads CASGGSGRGRTDTQYF. CDR3 sequence (DNA): TGTGCTAGTGGAGGCTCTGGGCGGGGGCGCACAGATACGCAGTATTTT.

This clone was detected only a few times. The chain couples TRBV7-9 to TRBJ1-2; 8 positions match TRBD1. The CDR3 runs 11 residues. Germline-derived CDR1 and CDR2 are SEHNR and FQNEAQ (reference sequence). The J segment lost 4 bases and the V segment lost 10 bases, leaving 2 bases of the junction unmatched. The CDR3 sequence: CATTGGYGYTF. CDR3 nucleotide sequence: TGTGCCACTACAGGGGGCTATGGCTACACCTTC.

This clone was observed a handful of times. CDR3 sequence reads: CASREDNNQPQHF. The CDR3, as DNA: TGTGCCAGCAGAGAGGACAACAATCAGCCCCAGCATTTT. This sequence joins TRBV6-1 and TRBJ1-5; D may be TRBD1 (5 bases). This CDR3 spans 13 amino acids. Germline V gene data show CDR1 as MNHNS and CDR2 as SASEGT. V dropped 6 bases and J dropped 3 bases, with 9 bases sitting between them.

The chain recombines TRBV28 with TRBJ1-5, with 12 bases matching TRBD1. Germline CDR1 MDHEN, CDR2 SYDVKM. V gave up 5 bases and J gave up 9 bases; unmatched junction bases: 11. There are 16 residues in the CDR3. The CDR3 sequence is CASSPSGTGGPGPQHF. The DNA for the CDR3 is TGTGCCAGCAGTCCATCCGGGACAGGGGGCCCAGGGCCCCAGCATTTT.

The J gene is TRBJ1-2, the V gene TRBV6-1; TRBD1 agrees at 9 bases. This CDR3 has 15 amino acids. Germline values: CDR1 MNHNS, CDR2 SASEGT. V lost 5 bases to trimming and J lost 7 bases; unmatched junction nucleotides: 11. In nucleotides, the CDR3 is TGTGCCAGCAGTCTAGAACCCGGACAGGGGAGTGGCTACACCTTC. Its protein product is CASSLEPGQGSGYTF.

The CDR3 spells CASSAQGTGNQPQHF. The CDR3 nucleotides read TGTGCCAGCAGTGCCCAGGGGACGGGCAATCAGCCCCAGCATTTT. The J gene is TRBJ1-5, the V gene TRBV6-1, with a tentative D call TRBD1 (6 bases). The CDR3 is 15 amino acids. CDR1 MNHNS and CDR2 SASEGT come from the germline V gene. Trimming took off 4 bases at V and 2 bases at J, with 12 bases between the two ends.

The rearrangement links TRBV30 to TRBJ1-5; 7 nucleotides line up with TRBD1. The CDR3 spans 18 residues. V was clipped by 0 bases and J by 0 bases; unmatched bases: 11. The germline CDR1 and CDR2 sequences are GTSNPN and SVGIG (reference sequence). The CDR3 nucleotides read TGTGCCTGGAGTGTAGACCGGGACAGATTCTATAGCAATCAGCCCCAGCATTTT. Its protein is CAWSVDRDRFYSNQPQHF.

This clone has just a few counts. V and J are TRBV4-1 and TRBJ2-1; 7 nucleotides match TRBD2. Germline trimming cut 5 bases from V and 0 bases from J; bases unmatched to any gene: 10. This CDR3 is 17 amino acids long. The germline V gene has CDR1 MGHRA and CDR2 YSYEKL. CDR3 protein: CASSFRLAASSYNEQFF. The CDR3 DNA reads TGCGCCAGCAGCTTCCGACTAGCAGCTAGCTCCTACAATGAGCAGTTCTTC.

CDR3 coding DNA: TGTGCCTGCTTCAGTTATACCTACGAGCAGTACTTC. Protein: CACFSYTYEQYF. This sequence joins TRBV30 and TRBJ2-7; D is ambiguous. Deletions cut 6 bases from V and 2 bases from J, with 11 bases between. CDR3 length equals 12 residues. From germline, CDR1 is GTSNPN and CDR2 SVGIG (reference sequence).

This clone was seen only once. The chain links TRBV2 to TRBJ2-1, with 9 bases lining up with TRBD2. This CDR3 region has 15 residues. Germline V CDR1 and CDR2: SNHLY, FYNNEI. Trimming at V came to 6 bases and at J to 3 bases, leaving 6 bases not matched to a gene. DNA of the CDR3: TGTGCCAGCAGCCGATCTAGCGGGGACTACAATGAGCAGTTCTTC. It encodes CASSRSSGDYNEQFF.